This TCR beta chain emerged from a study of OX40 agonist ivuxolimab in advanced cancers. Study as a whole: From 23 to 79 years was the age range, with a mean of roughly 59 years, and 65% to 90% were male.

The protocol was immunoSEQ multiplex PCR, while the TCRdb copy is restricted to in-frame clones and leaves out a portion. The data show 19,000 or so clones, with more than 75% seen just once and over 25% held by the top ten. This CDR3 is 15 amino acids long. Germline V gene data show CDR1 as SQVTM and CDR2 as ANQGSEA. V was trimmed by 2 bases and J by 3 bases, leaving 14 bases between them. The source material was CD4+ or CD8+ T cells sorted from blood, sampled in a trial of the OX40 agonist ivuxolimab. This receptor was taken from an adult with an advanced solid tumor such as melanoma, head and neck, liver or kidney cancer. The genes are TRBV29-1 and TRBJ2-1; no definite D call. In DNA form, the CDR3 reads TGCAGCGTTGAATATCTTGTGCTGGGCTACAATGAGCAGTTCTTC. Translating gives CSVEYLVLGYNEQFF.